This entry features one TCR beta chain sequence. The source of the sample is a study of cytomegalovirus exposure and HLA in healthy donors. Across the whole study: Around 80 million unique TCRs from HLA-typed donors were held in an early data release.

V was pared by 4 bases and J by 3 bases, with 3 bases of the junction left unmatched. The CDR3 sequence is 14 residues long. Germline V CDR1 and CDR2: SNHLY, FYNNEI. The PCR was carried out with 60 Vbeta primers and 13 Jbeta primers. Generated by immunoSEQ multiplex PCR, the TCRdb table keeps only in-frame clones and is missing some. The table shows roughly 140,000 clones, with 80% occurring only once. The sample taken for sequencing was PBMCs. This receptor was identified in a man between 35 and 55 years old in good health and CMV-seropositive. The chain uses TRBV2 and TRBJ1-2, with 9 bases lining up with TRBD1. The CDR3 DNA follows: TGTGCCAGCAGTGGACAGGGGGACCACTATGGCTACACCTTC. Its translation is CASSGQGDHYGYTF.